Following are 10 T cell receptor beta chains from one sample sequenced in a study of blood T cell repertoires in COVID-19. Here immunoSEQ multiplex PCR was the method, and the copy in TCRdb shows in-frame clones only, minus some. The table lists hundreds of thousands of clones, around nine tenths of them singletons. The sequencing input was PBMCs or T cells enriched from blood (not recorded which). The receptors derive from a woman between 18 and 29 years old with acute COVID-19.

V and J are TRBV18 and TRBJ1-1; TRBD1 is a possible D gene (6 bases). This CDR3 contains 15 residues. The V end was cut by 5 bases, the J end by 3 bases, with 16 bases between. Germline values: CDR1 KGHSH, CDR2 LQKENI. CDR3 in amino acids: CASSTQGQRDTEAFF. The CDR3 DNA follows: TGTGCCAGCTCAACTCAGGGGCAACGGGACACTGAAGCTTTCTTT.

The chain employs TRBV4-3 and TRBJ2-7; TRBD1 matches 9 bases. Unmatched junction bases numbered 4, after V lost 4 bases and J lost 3 bases. The CDR3 is made up of 14 amino acids. Germline-derived CDR1 and CDR2 are LGHNA and YSLEER. CDR3 amino acids: CASSPGTGIYEQYF. CDR3 nucleotides: TGCGCCAGCAGCCCTGGGACAGGGATCTACGAGCAGTACTTC.

V is TRBV6-5 and J is TRBJ1-5; D gene uncertain. This CDR3 spans 13 amino acids. Germline-derived CDR1 and CDR2 are MNHEY and SVGAGI. V lost 5 bases and J lost 5, with 10 bases in between. In DNA form, the CDR3 reads TGTGCCAGCAGTCCCTCCCTCGATCAGCCCCAGCATTTT. Residues: CASSPSLDQPQHF.

The chain carries TRBV19 and TRBJ1-6; 11 bases align to TRBD1. Unmatched junction bases numbered 10, after V lost 6 bases and J lost 9 bases. CDR1 is LNHDA and CDR2 is SQIVND in the germline V gene (reference sequence). This CDR3 comprises 16 residues. CDR3 sequence: CASSREPGQGGSPLHF. CDR3 nucleotide sequence: TGTGCCAGTAGCAGAGAACCGGGACAGGGGGGTTCACCCCTCCACTTT.

CDR3 bases: TGCAGCGTTGAAAGAGGGTACGAGCAGTACTTC. Translated: CSVERGYEQYF. The chain couples TRBV29-1 to TRBJ2-7, with TRBD2 as a possible D gene (5 bases). From germline, CDR1 is SQVTM and CDR2 ANQGSEA. The V gene lost 2 bases and the J gene lost 4 bases, with 6 bases spanning the gap. The CDR3 extends over 11 amino acids.

Points on this clone: The junction does not match germline at one end; this may be a read error. This chain joins TRBV9 and TRBJ2-7; perhaps TRBD2 as D (5 bases). Germline loops: CDR1 SGDLS, CDR2 YYNGEE. The CDR3 totals 13 residues. CDR3 bases: TGTGTCAGCAGCACAGCGGTATCCTACGAGCAGTACTTC. Translated, it gives CVSSTAVSYEQYF.

The chain joins TRBV3-1 (or the pseudogene TRBV3-2) to TRBJ2-3; 12 bases line up with TRBD2. Trimming took 4 bases from V and 4 from J; bases not matched to a gene: 6. The V gene's germline CDR1 is LGHDT and CDR2 YNNKEL (reference sequence). This CDR3 region has 16 residues. CDR3 bases: TGTGCCAGCAGCCGTCTAGCGGGAGGGGTGGCAGATACGCAGTATTTT. It codes for CASSRLAGGVADTQYF.

The V call is TRBV11-2, the J call TRBJ1-5; D unresolved. Trimming removed 0 bases at V and 9 bases at J, with 12 bases between. The CDR3 spans 14 residues. Germline lookup yields CDR1 SGHAT and CDR2 FQNNGV. The CDR3 nucleotides read TGTGCCAGCAGCTTAGACGGCGGAGTCACGCCCCAGCATTTT. Translated: CASSLDGGVTPQHF.

This chain connects TRBV5-4 to TRBJ2-3; 7 positions agree with TRBD2. This CDR3 is built from 17 residues. Germline loops: CDR1 SGHNT, CDR2 YYREEE (reference sequence). The V and J ends lost 0 bases and 4 bases, in that order; junction bases with no gene match: 11. The CDR3 DNA reads TGTGCCAGCAGCTTGGCCGGTACTAGCGTCCCCCCAGATACGCAGTATTTT. Protein sequence: CASSLAGTSVPPDTQYF.

The V gene is TRBV7-2, the J gene TRBJ1-6, with unresolved D. V was cut by 1 base and J by 5 bases, with 12 bases left in between. Germline CDR1 SGHTA, CDR2 FQGNSA. This CDR3 has 16 amino acids. This CDR3 is CASSLEPATHNSPLHF. The DNA of the CDR3 is TGTGCCAGCAGCTTAGAGCCCGCCACCCATAATTCACCCCTCCACTTT.